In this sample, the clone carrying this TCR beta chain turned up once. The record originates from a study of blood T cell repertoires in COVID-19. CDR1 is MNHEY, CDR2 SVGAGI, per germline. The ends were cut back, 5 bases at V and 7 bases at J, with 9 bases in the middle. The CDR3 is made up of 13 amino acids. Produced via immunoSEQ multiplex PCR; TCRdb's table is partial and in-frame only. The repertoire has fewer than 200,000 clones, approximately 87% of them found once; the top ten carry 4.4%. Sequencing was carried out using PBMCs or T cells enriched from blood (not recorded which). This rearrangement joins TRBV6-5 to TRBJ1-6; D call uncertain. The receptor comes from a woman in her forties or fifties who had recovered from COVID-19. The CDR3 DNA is TGTGCCAGCAGTACGGGTCCCAATTCACCCCTCCACTTT. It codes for CASSTGPNSPLHF.